The clone carrying this T cell receptor (beta chain) was observed a single time. The antigen is undetermined. This sample was included in a study of shared clonotypes between healthy human individuals. Study-wide findings and caveats: Generation probability values for non-shared clonotypes were lower than those for clonotypes shared by all four donors. Donor clonotype sharing was expected to depend on sequencing depth. Blood alone was sampled, and tissue repertoires likely differ.

For every subset, genomic DNA was evenly distributed across several immunoSEQ plates. Produced via immunoSEQ multiplex PCR; TCRdb's table is partial and in-frame only. The table records 1.4 million to 1.5 million clones, roughly 95% of them present only once. With V trimmed by 6 bases and J by 5 bases, 7 bases remained unmatched. This CDR3 is 14 amino acids long. The germline V gene encodes CDR1 KGHSH and CDR2 LQKENI. The sequence was collected from a man aged 25 to 40 in good health. This chain links TRBV18 with TRBJ1-1; 9 nucleotides agree with TRBD1. The sample was naive CD4+ T cells sorted from blood. Subset denoted: CD45RA+ positively selected. CDR3 DNA: TGTGCCAGCTCGCCGGACAGGGGCGAGACTGAAGCTTTCTTT. It yields the protein CASSPDRGETEAFF.